This TCR beta chain was sequenced during a study of OX40 agonist ivuxolimab in advanced cancers. Here immunoSEQ multiplex PCR was the method, and the copy in TCRdb shows in-frame clones only, minus some. The sample consists of fewer than 85,000 clones, more than 75% of them appearing once. Overall study results and limits: The average count of expanded clones was higher among CD8+ T cells than among CD4+.

The CDR3 spans 14 residues. From germline, CDR1 is SGHTA and CDR2 FQGNSA. Trimming removed 1 base from V and 0 bases from J, with 7 bases in between. A word on this clone: What it binds is not known.

Sample: CD4+ or CD8+ T cells sorted from blood, taken in a trial of the OX40 agonist ivuxolimab. This clonotype was obtained from an adult with an advanced solid tumor such as melanoma, head and neck, liver or kidney cancer. J is TRBJ2-7 and V is TRBV7-2, with D unresolved. The DNA for the CDR3 is TGTGCCAGCAGCTTAGGCCCACCCTCCTACGAGCAGTACTTC. Protein product: CASSLGPPSYEQYF.